One and the same sample provided the 27 T cell receptor beta chains below, sequenced in a study of cytomegalovirus exposure and HLA in healthy donors. Some clones are missing from TCRdb's copy, which holds only in-frame ones; the method was immunoSEQ multiplex PCR. Here the sample spans around 70,000 clones, about nine tenths being singletons. The sequencing input was PBMCs. The receptors originated from a young man in good health and CMV-seronegative.

In this sample, this clone turned up a few times. The chain carries TRBV29-1 and TRBJ2-2, with D perhaps matching TRBD2 (6 bases). The V end lost 7 bases, the J end lost 4 bases, and 13 bases lay between the germline ends. The germline CDR1 and CDR2 sequences are SQVTM and ANQGSEA. This CDR3 contains 13 residues. The CDR3: CSAGGMGTGELFF. The CDR3 DNA is TGCAGCGCCGGGGGTATGGGCACCGGGGAGCTGTTTTTT.

Written as DNA, the CDR3 is TGCGCCAGCAGCTTGGTGGCGGCCTATGGCTACACCTTC. It yields the protein CASSLVAAYGYTF. The chain couples TRBV5-1 to TRBJ1-2; D ambiguous. The CDR3 is 13 amino acids. Germline-derived CDR1 and CDR2 are SGHRS and YFSETQ. V was trimmed by 0 bases and J by 4 bases, leaving 7 bases between them.

The J gene is TRBJ2-1, the V gene TRBV2; D is ambiguous. The CDR3 runs to 15 residues. The V end was cut by 6 bases, the J end by 2 bases, with 14 bases between. Germline CDR1 SNHLY, CDR2 FYNNEI. CDR3 residues: CASRPGAETYNEQFF. The DNA for the CDR3 is TGTGCCAGCAGGCCAGGTGCCGAAACCTACAATGAGCAGTTCTTC.

In this sample, this clone turned up a few times. The chain links TRBV11-2 to TRBJ1-3; D gene ambiguous. CDR3 size: 13 residues. Germline CDR1 is SGHAT and CDR2 is FQNNGV. Trimming shortened V by 2 bases and J by 9 bases, and 11 bases separated the two germline ends. The CDR3 protein is CASSLTSYSTIYF. The CDR3 DNA is TGTGCCAGCAGCTTAACTTCCTACTCCACCATATATTTT.

The chain employs TRBV7-2 and TRBJ2-2; 10 positions match TRBD2. The CDR3 extends over 17 amino acids. J lost 4 bases, V lost 5 bases, and 10 bases had no gene match. CDR1 and CDR2 (germline): SGHTA, FQGNSA. For the CDR3, the DNA is TGTGCCAGCAGCACCCGACCTAGCGGGAGTGGCACCGGGGAGCTGTTTTTT. Translating gives CASSTRPSGSGTGELFF. Combining the CDR3 with reference TRBV7-2 and TRBJ2-2 gives the whole variable domain GAGVSQSPSNKVTEKGKDVELRCDPISGHTALYWYRQSLGQGLEFLIYFQGNSAPDKSGLPSDRFSAERTGGSVSTLTIQRTQQEDSAVYLCASSTRPSGSGTGELFFGEGSRLTVL.

This chain connects TRBV11-2 to TRBJ2-1; a weak D match, TRBD2 (6 bases). Trimming shortened V by 7 bases and J by 9 bases, and 25 bases separated the two germline ends. The CDR3 is 16 residues long. Germline CDR1 is SGHAT and CDR2 is FQNNGV. The DNA for the CDR3 is TGTGCCAGCACCGAGGGACGGCTAGCGCTTTACGGTGAGCAGTTCTTC. Its protein product is CASTEGRLALYGEQFF.

This clone was observed once. The chain is built from TRBV27 and TRBJ2-5, with a tentative D call TRBD2 (5 bases). CDR3 length: 14 residues. From germline, CDR1 is MNHEY and CDR2 SMNVEV (reference sequence). The V gene lost 4 bases and the J gene lost 4 bases, with 13 bases spanning the gap. CDR3 bases: TGTGCCAGCAGTTCCCGGAGAGGGATAGAGACCCAGTACTTC. Its protein is CASSSRRGIETQYF.

The chain carries TRBV19 and TRBJ2-1; a weak D match, TRBD2 (6 bases). V was pared by 6 bases and J by 8 bases, with 20 bases between. Germline lookup yields CDR1 LNHDA and CDR2 SQIVND (reference sequence). The CDR3 spans 15 residues. Here the CDR3 reads CASRAPSVGSDEQFF. The CDR3 region has the DNA TGTGCCAGTAGGGCCCCCTCTGTCGGGAGCGATGAGCAGTTCTTC.

This chain links TRBV28 with TRBJ1-1; TRBD1 matches 8 bases. The CDR3 has 14 residues. V lost 8 bases to trimming and J lost 5 bases; unmatched junction nucleotides: 10. The V gene's germline CDR1 is MDHEN and CDR2 SYDVKM. The CDR3 loop reads CASGTQGARTEAFF. The CDR3 nucleotides are TGTGCCAGCGGGACTCAGGGGGCGCGTACTGAAGCTTTCTTT.

J is TRBJ2-7 and V is TRBV11-3; D might be TRBD2 (5 bases). CDR1 and CDR2 (germline): SGHNT, YENEEA. This CDR3 has 18 amino acids. V shed 6 bases and J shed 5 bases, with 29 bases lying between them. CDR3 nucleotide sequence: TGTGCCAGCAGAGTTGGTTATCAACGGCGGGTTATATTCGACGAGCAGTACTTC. Translation: CASRVGYQRRVIFDEQYF. The variable domain in full, completed from reference TRBV11-3 and TRBJ2-7, reads EAGVVQSPRYKIIEKKQPVAFWCNPISGHNTLYWYLQNLGQGPELLIRYENEEAVDDSQLPKDRFSAERLKGVDSTLKIQPAELGDSAVYLCASRVGYQRRVIFDEQYFGPGTRLTVT.

This clone was counted once. This chain connects TRBV29-1 to TRBJ2-7; a possible D gene is TRBD1 (6 bases). Deletions cut 0 bases from V and 0 bases from J, with 9 bases between. This CDR3 has 14 amino acids. CDR1 is SQVTM, CDR2 ANQGSEA, per germline. CDR3 residues: CSVEDRTASYEQYF. The CDR3 nucleotides are TGCAGCGTTGAAGATCGGACAGCCTCCTACGAGCAGTACTTC.

V is TRBV10-3 and J is TRBJ2-2, with 9 bases that match TRBD1. This CDR3 has 16 amino acids. Trimming cost V 5 bases and J 1 base; bases outside gene matches: 5. Germline V lookup: CDR1 ENHRY, CDR2 SYGVKD. The CDR3 spells CAISQQGAVNTGELFF. CDR3 bases: TGTGCCATCAGTCAACAGGGGGCCGTGAACACCGGGGAGCTGTTTTTT.

The chain recombines TRBV29-1 with TRBJ2-7, with 8 bases identical to TRBD2. The germline V gene encodes CDR1 SQVTM and CDR2 ANQGSEA. Trimming cost V 6 bases and J 6 bases; bases outside gene matches: 10. The CDR3 is 13 amino acids. The DNA of the CDR3 is TGCAGCGTAACGAGGAGCGGGAGTCCCGAGCAGTACTTC. Translated: CSVTRSGSPEQYF.

The chain recombines TRBV5-8 with TRBJ2-1; a possible D gene is TRBD1 (6 bases). The V gene lost 5 bases and the J gene lost 7 bases, with 19 bases spanning the gap. The CDR3 has 15 amino acids. CDR1 and CDR2 from the germline V gene are SGHTS and YDEGEE. CDR3 coding DNA: TGTGCCAGCAGGGGGTGGGCAGGGGACGAGAATGAGCAGTTCTTC. Translating gives CASRGWAGDENEQFF.

V gene TRBV27 combines with J gene TRBJ2-7; the D gene is possibly TRBD1 (6 bases). V was trimmed by 4 bases and J by 6 bases, leaving 16 bases between them. The length of the CDR3 is 14 residues. Germline lookup yields CDR1 MNHEY and CDR2 SMNVEV (reference sequence). Here the CDR3 reads CASSWQGPRGEQYF. The CDR3 bases are TGTGCCAGCAGTTGGCAGGGGCCAAGGGGCGAGCAGTACTTC.

V and J are TRBV19 and TRBJ1-5; no reliable D call. The CDR3 has 14 amino acids. CDR1 LNHDA and CDR2 SQIVND come from the germline V gene (reference sequence). With 6 bases removed from V and 2 bases from J, the gap between germline ends came to 11 bases. This CDR3 is CASRSEGGNQPQHF. The CDR3 nucleotides read TGTGCCAGTAGGTCTGAGGGAGGCAATCAGCCCCAGCATTTT.

This rearrangement joins TRBV29-1 to TRBJ2-7; TRBD2 aligns across 7 bases. Germline CDR1 is SQVTM and CDR2 is ANQGSEA. The CDR3 runs 11 residues. Trimming took 5 bases from V and 6 from J; bases not matched to a gene: 4. The CDR3, as DNA: TGCAGCGTTACTAGCGAGGTCGAGCAGTACTTC. Translation gives CSVTSEVEQYF.

This clone showed up many times. The genes are TRBV11-2 and TRBJ2-7, with 11 positions matching TRBD2. Germline CDR1 and CDR2: SGHAT and FQNNGV. This CDR3 has 15 amino acids. V lost 1 base to trimming and J lost 9 bases; unmatched junction nucleotides: 8. CDR3 in DNA: TGTGCCAGCAGCTTAGGTGGGACTAGCGGTACCGGGCAGTACTTC. Amino acids: CASSLGGTSGTGQYF.

J is TRBJ1-1 and V is TRBV30, with D possibly being TRBD1 (5 bases). This CDR3 is built from 13 residues. V dropped 3 bases and J dropped 3 bases, with 11 bases sitting between them. The germline gives CDR1 GTSNPN, CDR2 SVGIG (reference sequence). In DNA, the CDR3 is TGTGCCTGGAGCGGGGGAGGGTACACTGAAGCTTTCTTT. Its protein product is CAWSGGGYTEAFF.

The CDR3 DNA follows: TGTGCCAGCCGTGACTCCAGCGCCGGGGAGCTGTTTTTT. As protein: CASRDSSAGELFF. The genes are TRBV27 and TRBJ2-2; D remains unclear. The ends were cut back, 8 bases at V and 6 bases at J, with 13 bases in the middle. This CDR3 has 13 amino acids. CDR1 and CDR2 from the germline V gene are MNHEY and SMNVEV (reference sequence).

The chain carries TRBV4-2 and TRBJ2-7; 11 bases are a match to TRBD2. In germline, CDR1 is LGHNA, CDR2 YNFKEQ. After removal of 1 base from V and 0 bases from J, the junction contained 5 bases not matched to a gene. The CDR3 spans 17 residues. CDR3 loop: CASSQAGTSGSSYEQYF. Here the CDR3 DNA reads TGTGCCAGCAGCCAAGCGGGGACTAGCGGATCCTCCTACGAGCAGTACTTC.

V and J are TRBV6-6 and TRBJ2-5; the D is unclear. The CDR3 extends over 11 amino acids. V lost 6 bases, J lost 2 bases, and 4 bases lay in between. CDR1 is MNHNY, CDR2 SVGAGI, per germline (reference sequence). CDR3 DNA: TGTGCCAGCAGGCTACAAGAGACCCAGTACTTC. Its protein is CASRLQETQYF.

The rearrangement links TRBV30 to TRBJ1-2, with 7 nucleotides matching TRBD1. The CDR3 loop spans 13 amino acids. Germline V lookup: CDR1 GTSNPN, CDR2 SVGIG (reference sequence). V gave up 2 bases and J gave up 9 bases; unmatched junction bases: 9. The CDR3 protein is CAWSLTGAYSYTF. In DNA, the CDR3 is TGTGCCTGGAGTCTCACAGGGGCTTATAGCTACACCTTC.

The rearrangement joins TRBV9 to TRBJ1-2, with D perhaps matching TRBD1 (6 bases). This CDR3 comprises 13 residues. V was clipped by 0 bases and J by 6 bases, with 9 bases between them. Per the germline V gene, CDR1 is SGDLS and CDR2 is YYNGEE. CDR3 in DNA: TGTGCCAGCAGCGTAGGGTGGGGGCATGGCTACACCTTC. It yields the protein CASSVGWGHGYTF.

The CDR3, as DNA: TGTGCCAGCAGTACGACAGGAGCCTACTCTGGGGCCAACGTCCTGACTTTC. Translated: CASSTTGAYSGANVLTF. The chain links TRBV28 to TRBJ2-6; possible D gene TRBD1, 6 bases. The germline V gene has CDR1 MDHEN and CDR2 SYDVKM. The CDR3 consists of 17 residues. V lost 5 bases and J 0 bases, leaving 14 bases between the germline ends.

This clone was observed once. The chain carries TRBV19 and TRBJ2-1, with TRBD2 matching 7 bases. V was clipped by 1 base and J by 4 bases; unmatched bases: 7. From germline, CDR1 is LNHDA and CDR2 SQIVND (reference sequence). The CDR3 spans 16 residues. The CDR3 is CASSIVGRERYNEQFF. Here the CDR3 DNA reads TGTGCCAGTAGTATAGTAGGGCGGGAGCGGTACAATGAGCAGTTCTTC.

The chain is built from TRBV7-6 and TRBJ2-2; no definite D call. Trimming cost V 8 bases and J 4 bases, with 14 bases left between them. The CDR3 contains 14 residues. Germline V gene sequence: CDR1 SGHVS, CDR2 FNYEAQ. This CDR3 is CASPSQLGTGELFF. The CDR3 region has the DNA TGTGCCAGCCCTTCTCAACTTGGCACCGGGGAGCTGTTTTTT.